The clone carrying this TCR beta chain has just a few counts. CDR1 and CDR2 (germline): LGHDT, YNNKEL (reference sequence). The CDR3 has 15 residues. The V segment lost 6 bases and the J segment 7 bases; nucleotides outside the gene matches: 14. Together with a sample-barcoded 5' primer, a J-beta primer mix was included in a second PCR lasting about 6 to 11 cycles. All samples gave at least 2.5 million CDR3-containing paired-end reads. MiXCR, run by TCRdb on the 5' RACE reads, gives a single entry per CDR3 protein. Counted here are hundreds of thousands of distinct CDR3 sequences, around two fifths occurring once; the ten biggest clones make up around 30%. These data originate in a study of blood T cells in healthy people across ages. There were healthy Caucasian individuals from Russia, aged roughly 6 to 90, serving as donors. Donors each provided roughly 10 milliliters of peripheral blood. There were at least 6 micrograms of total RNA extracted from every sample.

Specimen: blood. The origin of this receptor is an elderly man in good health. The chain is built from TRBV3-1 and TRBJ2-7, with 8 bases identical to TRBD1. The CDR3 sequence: CASSPGQVTYNEQYF. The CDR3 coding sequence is TGTGCCAGCAGTCCGGGACAGGTCACCTACAATGAGCAGTACTTC.